This is a list of T cell receptor beta chains from one sample in a study of cytomegalovirus exposure and HLA in healthy donors. Method: immunoSEQ multiplex PCR; TCRdb's copy keeps in-frame clones and lacks some. The sample lists about 170,000 clones, 79% occurring once. Sequences were obtained from PBMCs. The receptors stem from a woman in her fifties or sixties in good health and CMV-seronegative. CDR3s include the opening cysteine and the closing phenylalanine or tryptophan. D genes are given only for firm matches. Rows may omit the clone size; those that give it use once, few, many or a size class.

. . TRBJ2-3 TRBV5-6 TGTGCCAGCAGCTACGAGCAGGGGTTGGGCACAGATACGCAGTATTTT CASSYEQGLGTDTQYF
TRBD1 . TRBJ1-3 TRBV7-2 TGTGCCAGCAGCTCAAGACAGGGGAACACCATATATTTT CASSSRQGNTIYF
. . TRBJ2-2 TRBV5-5 TGTGCCAGCAGCGGACAAGGACAGATGAACACCGGGGAGCTGTTTTTT CASSGQGQMNTGELFF
TRBD1 . TRBJ2-6 TRBV5-4 TGCGCCAGCAGCCAACAGACAGGGACTGGGGCCAACGTCCTGACTTTC CASSQQTGTGANVLTF
. . TRBJ2-7 TRBV7-3 TGTGCCAGCAGCTTAGGCGGGACTCTGAGACAATACGAGCAGTACTTC CASSLGGTLRQYEQYF
TRBD1 . TRBJ2-3 TRBV6-6 TGTGCCAGCAGTCAAGACAGGGGGCGGACAGATACGCAGTATTTT CASSQDRGRTDTQYF
TRBD1 . TRBJ1-1 TRBV29-1 TGCAGCGTGGCGGACAGGGTTGGTGTGAACACTGAAGCTTTCTTT CSVADRVGVNTEAFF
. . TRBJ1-6 TRBV28 TGTGCCAGCAGTTTATCGGAGGGTGGGGGATTTTCACCCCTCCACTTT CASSLSEGGGFSPLHF
TRBD1 few TRBJ2-7 TRBV15 TGTGCCACCAGCAGAGATTTATGGGGTCAGGGGGCAGAGGAGCAGTACTTC CATSRDLWGQGAEEQYF
. . TRBJ2-7 TRBV28 TGTGCCAGCAGTAACCGCGGGGTGTTTATCGAGCAGTACTTC CASSNRGVFIEQYF
. . TRBJ2-4 TRBV29-1 TGCAGCACCAAGGGACAAGGCGCCAACATTCAGTACTTC CSTKGQGANIQYF
. . TRBJ2-1 TRBV7-3 TGTGCCAGCAGCCCCGGGACAATCAATGAGCAGTTCTTC CASSPGTINEQFF
TRBD1 . TRBJ2-6 TRBV6-9 TGTGCCAGCAGTTATTCAGGGGGACAGGGGGAAGCTGGGGCCAACGTCCTGACTTTC CASSYSGGQGEAGANVLTF
. few TRBJ2-4 TRBV11-2 TGTGCCAGCAGCTCAAGGGGGAACGCCAAAAACATTCAGTACTTC CASSSRGNAKNIQYF
TRBD2 . TRBJ2-7 TRBV11-1 TGTGCCAGCAGCCCCAAGACTAGCAGCAGCTACGAGCAGTACTTC CASSPKTSSSYEQYF
. . TRBJ2-5 TRBV11-3 TGTGCCAGCAGCTTAGGGTCCGGAGAAGAGACCCAGTACTTC CASSLGSGEETQYF
TRBD1 . TRBJ1-2 TRBV28 TGTGCCAGCAGTAGATCCGGGACAGGGGGCCACTATGGCTACACCTTC CASSRSGTGGHYGYTF
. . TRBJ2-5 TRBV2 TGTGCCAGCAGCTTTCGGCAGGGGGGCCAAGAGACCCAGTACTTC CASSFRQGGQETQYF
. . TRBJ1-3 TRBV9 TGTGCCAGCAGCGTAGGCACAGTAAGGAACACCATATATTTT CASSVGTVRNTIYF
. . TRBJ2-7 TRBV5-6 TGTGCCAGCAGCGGGAGGCGCTCCTACGAGCAGTACTTC CASSGRRSYEQYF
TRBD1 once TRBJ2-5 TRBV5-1 TGCGCCAGCAGCTCAGGGACAGGGGGCCAAGAGACCCAGTACTTC CASSSGTGGQETQYF
TRBD2 . TRBJ2-2 TRBV27 TGTGCCAGCCGGGGGGGAACCGGGGAGCTGTTTTTT CASRGGTGELFF
. . TRBJ2-2 TRBV7-7 TGTGCTAGCAGCCCACAGGGTCGGACCGGGGAGCTGTTTTTT CASSPQGRTGELFF
. . TRBJ1-2 TRBV7-2 TGTGCCAGCAGCTTAGGAGGTGGCTATGGCTACACCTTC CASSLGGGYGYTF
. . TRBJ1-5 TRBV4-3 TGCGCCAGCAGCCAAGACCGGGGGAGGGCGGGGCAGCCCCAGCATTTT CASSQDRGRAGQPQHF
TRBD2 few TRBJ2-1 TRBV7-2 TGTGCCAGCAGCCCCCTACCGGGACTAGCGGGAGTCAATGAGCAGTTCTTC CASSPLPGLAGVNEQFF
TRBD1 . TRBJ1-1 TRBV7-2 TGTGCCAGCAGCGGACAGGGAGGGAGCACTGAAGCTTTCTTT CASSGQGGSTEAFF
. . TRBJ2-5 TRBV6-5 TGTGCCAGCAGTTACTCGCACTCGGAGACCCAGTACTTC CASSYSHSETQYF
. . TRBJ2-7 TRBV2 TGTGCCAGCAGAATGAGGATAGTCGGGTCCTACGAGCAGTACTTC CASRMRIVGSYEQYF
TRBD1 . TRBJ2-6 TRBV5-1 TGCGCCAGCAGCTCAACCGGGACAGGGCTCTTCCCTGGGGCCAACGTCCTGACTTTC CASSSTGTGLFPGANVLTF
TRBD2 . TRBJ2-3 TRBV7-9 TGTGCCAGCAGCCCCGGAGGTAGCGGGAGCTCAGATACGCAGTATTTT CASSPGGSGSSDTQYF
TRBD2 . TRBJ2-3 TRBV9 TGTGCCAGCAATTCGGCGGGAGGGCCGGGAGATACGCAGTATTTT CASNSAGGPGDTQYF
TRBD2 . TRBJ2-1 TRBV25-1 TGTGCCAGCAGTGAATCTGGCGGGGGAATAATCAATGAGCAGTTCTTC CASSESGGGIINEQFF
. . TRBJ2-1 TRBV7-9 TGTGCCAGCAGCTTAGCGCCCCTAGCCTGGGGAAATGAGCAGTTCTTC CASSLAPLAWGNEQFF
. . TRBJ2-7 TRBV6-6 TGTGCCAGCAGTCATCAGGGGAACGAGCAGTACTTC CASSHQGNEQYF
. few TRBJ1-2 TRBV6-6 TGCGCCAGCAGTTCCCGGGACCCAGGGGACTATGGCTACACCTTC CASSSRDPGDYGYTF
TRBD1 . TRBJ2-7 TRBV28 TGTGCCAGCAGTCCCGTGACAGGGGGTTTCTACGAGCAGTACTTC CASSPVTGGFYEQYF
TRBD1 . TRBJ1-6 TRBV9 TGTGCCAGCAGCACCAGGACAGGGGGACGGTCACCCCTCCACTTT CASSTRTGGRSPLHF
TRBD1 few TRBJ1-2 TRBV19 TGTGCCAGTAGTATGACAGGGGCTACTTATGGCTACACCTTC CASSMTGATYGYTF
. few TRBJ2-7 TRBV28 TGTGCCAGCAGGGGTCGGGACACTTACGAGCAGTACTTC CASRGRDTYEQYF
. few TRBJ2-2 TRBV4-3 TGCGCCAGCAGCCAAGACACCCGAGGCCTCGGGGAGCTGTTTTTT CASSQDTRGLGELFF
TRBD1 . TRBJ2-7 TRBV25-1 TGTGCCAGCAGTGGACCGGGACAGGGAACCTACGAGCAGTACTTC CASSGPGQGTYEQYF
. few TRBJ2-7 TRBV2 TGTGCCAGCAGTGAAGGTTGGGACACCTCCTACGAGCAGTACTTC CASSEGWDTSYEQYF
TRBD1 . TRBJ2-2 TRBV6-1 TGTGCCAGCAGTGCCCAGGGGGCCGATACCGGGGAGCTGTTTTTT CASSAQGADTGELFF
. . TRBJ1-4 TRBV7-6 TGTGCCAGCAGCCAATACCCGACAGAAAGTCTGATAATTGAAAAACTGTTTTTT CASSQYPTESLIIEKLFF
. few TRBJ2-1 TRBV2 TGTGCCAGCAGTGCCCGCAGCTACAATGAGCAGTTCTTC CASSARSYNEQFF
TRBD2 . TRBJ2-1 TRBV19 TGTGCCAGTAGTCTCCCGGGACTACCCTACAATGAGCAGTTCTTC CASSLPGLPYNEQFF
. . TRBJ2-2 TRBV11-3 TGTGCCAGCAGCCCGGACAGCATCGGGGAGCTGTTTTTT CASSPDSIGELFF
. . TRBJ2-2 TRBV7-2 TGTGCTACGCGGAAGGGGGAGAACACCGGGGAGCTGTTTTTT CATRKGENTGELFF
. . TRBJ2-1 TRBV5-6 TGTGCCAGCAGCCGCGACAGGCTCAATGAGCAGTTCTTC CASSRDRLNEQFF
TRBD1 . TRBJ2-7 TRBV4-1 TGCGCCAGCAGCCTCCGTACCCCGGGACAGGGGCACGACGAGCAGTACTTC CASSLRTPGQGHDEQYF
. . TRBJ1-1 TRBV18 TGTGCCAGCTCACTACGGGACACCATGAACACTGAAGCTTTCTTT CASSLRDTMNTEAFF
. . TRBJ2-7 TRBV7-2 TGTGCCAGCAGTCCAACACACTACGAGCAGTACTTC CASSPTHYEQYF
. few TRBJ1-5 TRBV7-9 TGTGCCAGCAGCCGGGAGGGCCCTAGCAATCAGCCCCAGCATTTT CASSREGPSNQPQHF
. . TRBJ1-1 TRBV6-5 TGTGCCAGCCGCTCTGGGGGGGCTGGGAACACTGAAGCTTTCTTT CASRSGGAGNTEAFF
TRBD2 . TRBJ2-5 TRBV5-1 TGCGCCAGCAGCATAATGACTAGCGGGGTAGAGACCCAGTACTTC CASSIMTSGVETQYF
. . TRBJ2-7 TRBV28 TGTGCCAGCAGTTTGGACCCCGTACGGGGTTGGAGCTCCTACGAGCAGTACTTC CASSLDPVRGWSSYEQYF
. . TRBJ2-1 TRBV4-1 TGCGCCAGCAGCCAAGAAGGGGGCAATGAGCAGTTCTTC CASSQEGGNEQFF
. . TRBJ2-5 TRBV2 TGTGCCGGAAGGGAGTACCAAGAGACCCAGTACTTC CAGREYQETQYF